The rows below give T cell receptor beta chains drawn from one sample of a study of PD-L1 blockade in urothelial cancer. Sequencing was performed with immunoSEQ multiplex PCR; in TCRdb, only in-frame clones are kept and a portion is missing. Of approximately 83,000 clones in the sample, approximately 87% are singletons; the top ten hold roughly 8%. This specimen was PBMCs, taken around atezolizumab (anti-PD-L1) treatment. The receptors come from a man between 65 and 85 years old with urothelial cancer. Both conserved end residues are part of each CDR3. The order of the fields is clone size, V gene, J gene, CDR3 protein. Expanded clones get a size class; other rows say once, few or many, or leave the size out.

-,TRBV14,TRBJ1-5,CASSSIVDRGFGNQPQHF
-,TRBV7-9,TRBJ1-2,CASSLPGTGSEGYGYTF
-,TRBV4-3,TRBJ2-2,CASSQGSASGSGTGELFF
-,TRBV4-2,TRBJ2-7,CASSQVSGDEQYF
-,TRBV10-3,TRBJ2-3,CAISESRDYLSSSTDTQYF
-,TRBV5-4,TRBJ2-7,CASSQDRDYEQYF
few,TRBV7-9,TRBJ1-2,CASRLNEGPRGGYTF
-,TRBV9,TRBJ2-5,CASTATPLSGTETQYF
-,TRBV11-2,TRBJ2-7,CASSLNVGRSYEQYF
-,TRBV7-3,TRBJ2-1,CASSLEGTGVGGADNEQFF
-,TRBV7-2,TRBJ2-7,CASSLGPPGQGIYEQYF
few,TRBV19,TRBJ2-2,CASSIVGSGRPGELFF
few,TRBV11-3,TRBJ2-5,CASSSEMTSGGQETQYF
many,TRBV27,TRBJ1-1,CASTRRSGGTSNTEAFF
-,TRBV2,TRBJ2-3,CASSVTGLAGAPQYF
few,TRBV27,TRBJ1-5,CASSFKPTNRGRLQPQHF
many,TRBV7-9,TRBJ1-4,CASSGEADNEKLFF
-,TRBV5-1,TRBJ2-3,CASSLGLDSDTQYF
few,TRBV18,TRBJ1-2,CASSQGNLGGYTF
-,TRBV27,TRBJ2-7,CASSAIAGDSYEQYF
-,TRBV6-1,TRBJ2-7,CASSANQEYEQYF
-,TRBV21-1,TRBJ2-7,CATHSGVYEQYF
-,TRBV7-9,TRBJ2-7,CASSAQTGLVEQYF
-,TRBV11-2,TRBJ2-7,CASSLATSDGGVPYEQYF
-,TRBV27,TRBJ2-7,CASSLSSGYEQYF
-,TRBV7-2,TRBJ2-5,CASSLGGNQETQYF
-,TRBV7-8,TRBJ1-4,CASSLDGATNEKLFF
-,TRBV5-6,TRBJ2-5,CASSPGRGVQTQYF
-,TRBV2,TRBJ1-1,CASRPGTDMNTEAFF
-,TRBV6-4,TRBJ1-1,CASSRDMNTEAFF
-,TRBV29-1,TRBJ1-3,CSVGEDGGGNTIYF
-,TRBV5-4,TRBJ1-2,CASSLNRGNYGYTF
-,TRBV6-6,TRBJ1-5,CASTPYRGNNQPQHF
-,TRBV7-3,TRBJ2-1,CASSLAGAYNEQFF
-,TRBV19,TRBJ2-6,CASSVLASDSGANVLTF
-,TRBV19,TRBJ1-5,CASSTNYRGQNQPQHF
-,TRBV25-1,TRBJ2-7,CASKPLGHNEQYF
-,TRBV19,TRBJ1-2,CASSRAGGGRNYGYTF
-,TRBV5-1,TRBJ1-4,CASSLVGSATNEKLFF
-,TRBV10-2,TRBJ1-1,CASRQGQLNTEAFF
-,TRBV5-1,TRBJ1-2,CASSLRPGEYGYTF
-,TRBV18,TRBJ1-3,CASSPSTVRRAGNTIYF
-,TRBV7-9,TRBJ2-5,CASSLVLGGSGETQYF
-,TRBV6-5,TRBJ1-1,CASSSRTRKAEAFF
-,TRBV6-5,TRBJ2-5,CASSYQLAGRGETQYF